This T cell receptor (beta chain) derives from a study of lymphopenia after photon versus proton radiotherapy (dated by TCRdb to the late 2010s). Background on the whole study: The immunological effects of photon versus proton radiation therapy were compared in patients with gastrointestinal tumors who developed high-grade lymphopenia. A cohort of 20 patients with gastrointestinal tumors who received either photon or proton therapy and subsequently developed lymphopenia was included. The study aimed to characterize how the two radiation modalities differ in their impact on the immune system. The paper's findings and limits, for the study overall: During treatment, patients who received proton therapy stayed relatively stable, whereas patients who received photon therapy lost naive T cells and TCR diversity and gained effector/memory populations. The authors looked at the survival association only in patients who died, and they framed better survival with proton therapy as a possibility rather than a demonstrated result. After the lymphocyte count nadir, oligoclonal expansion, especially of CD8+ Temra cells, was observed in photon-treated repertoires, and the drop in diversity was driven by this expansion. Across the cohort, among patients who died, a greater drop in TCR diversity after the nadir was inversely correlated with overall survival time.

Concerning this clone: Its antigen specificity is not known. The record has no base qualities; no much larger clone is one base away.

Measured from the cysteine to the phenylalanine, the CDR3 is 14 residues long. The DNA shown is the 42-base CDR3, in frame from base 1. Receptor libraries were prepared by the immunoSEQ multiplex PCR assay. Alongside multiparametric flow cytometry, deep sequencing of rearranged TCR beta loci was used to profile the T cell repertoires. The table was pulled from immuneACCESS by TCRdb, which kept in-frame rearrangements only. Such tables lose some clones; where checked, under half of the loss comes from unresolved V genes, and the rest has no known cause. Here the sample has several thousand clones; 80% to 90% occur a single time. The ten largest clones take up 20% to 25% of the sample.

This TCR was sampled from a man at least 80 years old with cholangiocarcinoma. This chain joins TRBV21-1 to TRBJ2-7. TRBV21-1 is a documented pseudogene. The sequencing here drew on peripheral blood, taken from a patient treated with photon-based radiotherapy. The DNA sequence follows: TGTGCCAGCAGCAAAGTTTTCTATCGGGGCCAGCAGTACTTC. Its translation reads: CASSKVFYRGQQYF.